These T cell receptor beta chains were read from a single sample in a study of shared clonotypes between healthy human individuals. Clones were sequenced by immunoSEQ multiplex PCR, and TCRdb holds only the in-frame ones, with some missing. The sample holds about 2.1 million clones, more than 85% seen once. Sequences were obtained from naive CD8+ T cells from PBMCs. The source of these receptors is a man between 18 and 29 years old in good health. Some clones in this sample may be carry-over from other donors' samples. Both conserved end residues are part of each CDR3. The D gene is left open where the match is weak. Clone size, where shown, is once, few, many, or a class for clones that have expanded.

- TRBJ2-7 TRBD2 TRBV9 CASSLAGGLYEQYF TGTGCCAGCAGTTTAGCGGGAGGGCTCTACGAGCAGTACTTC
- TRBJ2-7 - TRBV27 CASSPRGPGEQYF TGTGCCAGCAGTCCCCGGGGACCGGGCGAGCAGTACTTC
- TRBJ2-7 TRBD2 TRBV5-5 CASSLAGLVSYEQYF TGTGCCAGCAGCTTGGCCGGACTAGTCTCTTACGAGCAGTACTTC
- TRBJ2-1 - TRBV4-1 CASSFGQDLGEQFF TGCGCCAGCAGCTTTGGCCAGGACCTAGGTGAGCAGTTCTTC
- TRBJ2-1 - TRBV11-3 CASSLGGANEQFF TGTGCCAGCAGCTTAGGCGGGGCCAATGAGCAGTTCTTC
- TRBJ1-5 - TRBV27 CASSYRQDYQPQHF TGTGCCAGCAGCTACCGACAAGATTATCAGCCCCAGCATTTT
few TRBJ1-2 - TRBV13 CASSLGLMASRF TGTGCCAGCAGCTTAGGCCTTATGGCCAGTCGCTTC
few TRBJ1-1 - TRBV19 CASSPTAGATEAFF TGTGCCAGTAGTCCTACCGCAGGGGCCACTGAAGCTTTCTTT
- TRBJ1-2 TRBD1 TRBV30 CAWTGQGVRTNYGYTF TGTGCCTGGACCGGACAGGGGGTTCGTACTAACTATGGCTACACCTTC
- TRBJ1-4 TRBD1 TRBV7-6 CASSPRGGEKLFF TGTGCCAGCAGCCCCAGGGGGGGGGAAAAACTGTTTTTT
- TRBJ1-1 - TRBV19 CASSYRGLGAEAFF TGTGCCAGTAGCTATCGGGGCCTAGGCGCTGAAGCTTTCTTT
- TRBJ2-7 TRBD1 TRBV9 CASSGPGQSSYEQYF TGTGCCAGCAGCGGACCGGGACAGAGCTCCTACGAGCAGTACTTC
few TRBJ1-3 - TRBV10-3 CAISESGDTIYF TGTGCCATCAGTGAGTCGGGGGACACCATATATTTT
- TRBJ1-4 - TRBV2 CASRKRGATNEKLFF TGTGCCAGCAGAAAAAGGGGGGCAACTAATGAAAAACTGTTTTTT
- TRBJ2-1 - TRBV9 CASSARDPLVDEQFF TGTGCCAGCAGCGCCCGGGACCCACTTGTCGATGAGCAGTTCTTC
- TRBJ2-2 - TRBV25-1 CASSEARGNTGELFF TGTGCCAGCAGTGAAGCTAGGGGAAACACCGGGGAGCTGTTTTTT
once TRBJ2-7 - TRBV2 CASSESGAYEQYF TGTGCCAGCAGTGAATCTGGGGCCTACGAGCAGTACTTC
once TRBJ1-2 - TRBV7-2 CASSPLLGAMVGYTF TGTGCCAGCAGCCCACTCCTAGGGGCCATGGTGGGCTACACCTTC
- TRBJ2-3 - TRBV2 CASSGAVSTDTQYF TGTGCCAGCAGTGGGGCAGTTAGCACAGATACGCAGTATTTT
- TRBJ2-7 TRBD2 TRBV5-4 CASSLMQRESNYEQYF TGTGCCAGCAGCTTGATGCAGCGGGAGAGCAACTACGAGCAGTACTTC
- TRBJ2-7 - TRBV5-1 CASSLGPAGSSYEQYF TGCGCCAGCAGCTTAGGGCCCGCGGGGAGCTCCTACGAGCAGTACTTC
- TRBJ2-5 TRBD1 TRBV7-9 CASSFRGFQETQYF TGTGCCAGCAGCTTCAGGGGGTTCCAAGAGACCCAGTACTTC
once TRBJ2-3 TRBD2 TRBV9 CASSVAAREGDTQYF TGTGCCAGCAGCGTAGCGGCCAGGGAGGGAGATACGCAGTATTTT
- TRBJ2-7 - TRBV7-8 CASSETGEPSYEQYF TGTGCCAGCAGCGAAACGGGAGAGCCTTCCTACGAGCAGTACTTC
- TRBJ2-1 - TRBV11-2 CASSLLTRTAYNEQFF TGTGCCAGCAGCTTATTGACCCGGACAGCCTACAATGAGCAGTTCTTC
- TRBJ1-3 - TRBV28 CASSWTGGDSGNTIYF TGTGCCAGCAGCTGGACGGGGGGAGACTCTGGAAACACCATATATTTT
once TRBJ2-5 TRBD1 TRBV4-1 CASSRADRGQETQYF TGCGCCAGCAGCCGCGCGGACAGGGGTCAAGAGACCCAGTACTTC
- TRBJ1-2 - TRBV9 CASSPGTQNFYGYTF TGTGCCAGCAGCCCAGGGACTCAAAACTTCTATGGCTACACCTTC
- TRBJ2-5 TRBD2 TRBV13 CASSSRRMAGEVEETQYF TGTGCCAGCAGCTCCCGGAGGATGGCGGGGGAGGTAGAAGAGACCCAGTACTTC
- TRBJ1-2 TRBD1 TRBV7-3 CASSSGTGSASGYTF TGTGCCAGCAGCTCCGGGACAGGTTCAGCGTCTGGCTACACCTTC
- TRBJ2-1 - TRBV7-5 CVRSLREALRGRYNEQFF TGTGTCAGAAGCTTAAGGGAGGCTTTACGCGGTCGCTACAATGAGCAGTTCTTC
- TRBJ2-7 - TRBV27 CASSFSWGRHSYEQYF TGTGCCAGCAGTTTCTCCTGGGGGAGGCACTCCTACGAGCAGTACTTC
- TRBJ2-5 - TRBV9 CASSVDPLGLETQYF TGTGCCAGCAGCGTAGATCCGTTAGGGTTGGAGACCCAGTACTTC
- TRBJ2-3 - TRBV9 CASSRGTSADTQYF TGTGCCAGCAGCCGAGGGACTTCCGCAGATACGCAGTATTTT
once TRBJ2-1 TRBD2 TRBV5-1 CASSFGLAVNYNEQFF TGCGCCAGCAGCTTTGGACTAGCGGTAAACTACAATGAGCAGTTCTTC